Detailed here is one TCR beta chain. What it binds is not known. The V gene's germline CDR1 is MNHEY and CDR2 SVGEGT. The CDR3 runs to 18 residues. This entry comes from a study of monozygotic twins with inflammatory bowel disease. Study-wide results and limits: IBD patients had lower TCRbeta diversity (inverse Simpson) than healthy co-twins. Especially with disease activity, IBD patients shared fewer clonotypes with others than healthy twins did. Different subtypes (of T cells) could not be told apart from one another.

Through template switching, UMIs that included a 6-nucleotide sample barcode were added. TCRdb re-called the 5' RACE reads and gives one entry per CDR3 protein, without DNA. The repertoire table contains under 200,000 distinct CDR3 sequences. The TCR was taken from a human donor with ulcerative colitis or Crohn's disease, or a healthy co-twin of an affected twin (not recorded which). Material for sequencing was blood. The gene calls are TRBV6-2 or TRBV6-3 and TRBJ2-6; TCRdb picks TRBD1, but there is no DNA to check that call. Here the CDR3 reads CASSKITGFHSGANVLTF.